A single T cell receptor beta chain is shown here with its context. TCRdb keeps only in-frame clones here, not all; method: immunoSEQ multiplex PCR. The sample comprises some 330,000 clones, more than 80% of which are singletons, and approximately 0.84% rests with the top ten. The sample comes from a study of cytomegalovirus exposure and HLA in healthy donors. Sequencing was done on a sample of PBMCs. The origin of this receptor is a woman between 18 and 29 years old in good health and CMV-seronegative.

This CDR3 is CASSEARTSSANTGELFF. In nucleotides, the CDR3 is TGTGCCAGCAGTGAAGCTAGAACTAGCAGCGCGAACACCGGGGAGCTGTTTTTT. This sequence joins TRBV2 and TRBJ2-2, with D possibly TRBD2 on 6 matching bases. The V gene lost 0 bases and the J gene lost 0 bases, with 14 bases spanning the gap. This CDR3 comprises 18 residues. Germline V CDR1 and CDR2: SNHLY, FYNNEI.